This is a list of T cell receptor beta chains from one sample in a study of shared clonotypes between healthy human individuals. The repertoire was sequenced with immunoSEQ multiplex PCR; TCRdb's copy has only in-frame clones and lacks some. The sample has hundreds of thousands of clones, 85% to 95% seen once. Sequences were obtained from naive CD8+ T cells sorted from blood. The receptors were gathered from a woman aged 25 to 45 in good health. Both conserved end residues are part of each CDR3. A D gene is named only where the DNA matches it firmly.

CDR3 | DNA | V | D | J
CASSTRVGRLYEQYF | TGTGCCAGTAGTACCAGGGTCGGGCGGTTATACGAGCAGTACTTC | TRBV19 | - | TRBJ2-7
CAWSTGLAQETQYF | TGTGCCTGGAGCACGGGACTAGCACAAGAGACCCAGTACTTC | TRBV30 | TRBD2 | TRBJ2-5
CASSFRTVVHEQYF | TGTGCCAGCAGCTTTAGGACAGTGGTCCACGAGCAGTACTTC | TRBV11-2 | - | TRBJ2-7
CASTARGKETQYF | TGTGCCAGCACCGCACGGGGGAAAGAGACCCAGTACTTC | TRBV28 | - | TRBJ2-5
CASSTGTENEKLFF | TGTGCCAGCAGCACCGGGACGGAGAATGAAAAACTGTTTTTT | TRBV9 | - | TRBJ1-4
CSAIQGTEAFF | TGCAGTGCTATTCAGGGCACTGAAGCTTTCTTT | TRBV20-1 | - | TRBJ1-1
CASSLGTGAYNEQFF | TGTGCCAGCAGCCTTGGGACAGGGGCTTACAATGAGCAGTTCTTC | TRBV11-3 | TRBD1 | TRBJ2-1
CASSSYRSGNQPQHF | TGTGCCAGCAGCTCCTACAGGAGTGGCAATCAGCCCCAGCATTTT | TRBV13 | - | TRBJ1-5
CASRLAGGPGEQYF | TGTGCCAGCAGACTAGCGGGAGGGCCTGGGGAGCAGTACTTC | TRBV27 | TRBD2 | TRBJ2-7
CASSQDDGPGTDTQYF | TGCGCCAGCAGCCAAGATGACGGACCGGGCACAGATACGCAGTATTTT | TRBV4-1 | - | TRBJ2-3
CASSRTGGEQYF | TGTGCCAGCAGCCGGACAGGCGGCGAGCAGTACTTC | TRBV7-9 | TRBD1 | TRBJ2-7
CAWSVMTSEQYF | TGTGCCTGGAGTGTAATGACTTCGGAGCAGTACTTC | TRBV30 | - | TRBJ2-7